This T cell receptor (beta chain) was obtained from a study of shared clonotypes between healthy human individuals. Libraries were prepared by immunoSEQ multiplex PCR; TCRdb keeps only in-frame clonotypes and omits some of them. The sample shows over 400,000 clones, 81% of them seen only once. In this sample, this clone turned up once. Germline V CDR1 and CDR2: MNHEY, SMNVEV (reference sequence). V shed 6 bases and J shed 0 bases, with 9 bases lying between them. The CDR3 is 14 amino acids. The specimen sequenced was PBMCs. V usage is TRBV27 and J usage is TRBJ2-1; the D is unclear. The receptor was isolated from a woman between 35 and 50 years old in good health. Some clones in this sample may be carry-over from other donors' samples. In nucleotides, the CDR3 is TGTGCCAGCAGATTGAGAAGCTCCTACAATGAGCAGTTCTTC. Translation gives CASRLRSSYNEQFF.